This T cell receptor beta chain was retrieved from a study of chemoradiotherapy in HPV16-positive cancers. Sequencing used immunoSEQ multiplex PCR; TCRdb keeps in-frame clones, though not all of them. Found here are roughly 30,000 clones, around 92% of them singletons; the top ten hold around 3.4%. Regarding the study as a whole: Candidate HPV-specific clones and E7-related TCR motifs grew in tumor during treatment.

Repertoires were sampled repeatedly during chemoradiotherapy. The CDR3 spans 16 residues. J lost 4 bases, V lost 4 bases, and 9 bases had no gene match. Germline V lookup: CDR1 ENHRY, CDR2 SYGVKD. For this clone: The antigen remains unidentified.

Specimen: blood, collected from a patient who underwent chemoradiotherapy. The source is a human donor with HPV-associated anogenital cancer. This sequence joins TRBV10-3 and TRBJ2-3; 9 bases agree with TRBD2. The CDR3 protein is CAISGGGGVLADTQYF. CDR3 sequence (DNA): TGTGCCATCAGTGGAGGCGGGGGGGTCCTCGCAGATACGCAGTATTTT.